This TCR beta chain was captured in a study of blood T cell repertoires in COVID-19. Study overall: PBMCs, B-cell-depleted T cells, or T cells provided the cDNA or gDNA that made up the material.

Profiling relied on immunoSEQ multiplex PCR, and the TCRdb table lists in-frame clones only, not all of them. Among 50,000 or so clones listed, 85% to 95% were seen once. The ends lost 7 bases at V and 11 bases at J; junction bases unmatched: 7. The CDR3 is made up of 11 amino acids. The germline gives CDR1 DFQATT, CDR2 SNEGSKA (reference sequence). V gene TRBV20-1 combines with J gene TRBJ2-3, with 9 bases identical to TRBD2. The sequenced sample consisted of peripheral blood. The sequence was obtained from a woman of 80 years or more with acute or convalescent COVID-19. The CDR3 nucleotides are TGCAGTGAGCTAGCGGGACCTAAGCAGTATTTT. Translation gives CSELAGPKQYF.